The T cell receptor beta chain under discussion was sequenced for a study of blood T cell repertoires in COVID-19. Assay used: immunoSEQ multiplex PCR; TCRdb lists only in-frame clones, some missing. The top ten hold 2% to 3% of the sample, which has over 150,000 clones, roughly 88% seen once. This clone was observed a handful of times. The receptor was isolated from a man aged 18 to 29 with acute or convalescent COVID-19. The specimen sequenced was peripheral blood.

The CDR3 spells CASIRLASGLGDTQYF. The CDR3 DNA reads as TGTGCCAGCATCCGACTAGCTAGCGGGCTTGGAGATACGCAGTATTTT. The chain uses TRBV27 and TRBJ2-3; 8 bases line up with TRBD2. The CDR3 contains 16 residues. Germline V gives CDR1 MNHEY, CDR2 SMNVEV (reference sequence). The V and J ends lost 7 bases and 5 bases, in that order; junction bases with no gene match: 14.